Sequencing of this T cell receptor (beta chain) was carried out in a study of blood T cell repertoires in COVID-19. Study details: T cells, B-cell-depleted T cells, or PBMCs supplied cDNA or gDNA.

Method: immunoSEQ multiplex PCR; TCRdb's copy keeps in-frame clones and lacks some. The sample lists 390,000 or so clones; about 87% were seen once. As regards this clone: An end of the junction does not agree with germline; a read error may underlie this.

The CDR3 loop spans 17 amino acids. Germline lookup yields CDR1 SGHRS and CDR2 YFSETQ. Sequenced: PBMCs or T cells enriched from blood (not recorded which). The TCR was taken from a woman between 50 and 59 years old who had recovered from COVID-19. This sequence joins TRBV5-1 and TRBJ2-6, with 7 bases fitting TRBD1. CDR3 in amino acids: CASTLAPGGSGANVLTF. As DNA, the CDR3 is TGCGCCAGCACCTTGGCGCCAGGGGGATCTGGGGCCAACGTCCTGACTTTC.